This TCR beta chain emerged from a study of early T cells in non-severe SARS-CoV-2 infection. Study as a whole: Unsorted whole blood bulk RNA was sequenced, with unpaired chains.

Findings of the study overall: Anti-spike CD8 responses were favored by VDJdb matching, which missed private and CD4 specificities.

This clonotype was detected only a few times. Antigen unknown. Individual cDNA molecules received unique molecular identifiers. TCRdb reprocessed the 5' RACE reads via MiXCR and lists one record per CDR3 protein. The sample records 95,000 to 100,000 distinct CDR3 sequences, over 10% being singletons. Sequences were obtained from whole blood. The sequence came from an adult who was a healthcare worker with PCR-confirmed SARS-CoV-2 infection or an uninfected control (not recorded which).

The CDR3 DNA sequence: TGTGCCAGCAGTCCGAACCGTGGACAGGGATGCAACGAGCAGTACTTC. This sequence encodes CASSPNRGQGCNEQYF. J is TRBJ2-7 and V is TRBV6-6, with 8 bases that match TRBD1. The V segment lost 5 bases and the J segment 5 bases; nucleotides outside the gene matches: 14. CDR1 MNHNY and CDR2 SVGAGI come from the germline V gene (reference sequence). There are 16 residues in the CDR3.